One and the same sample provided the 30 T cell receptor beta chains below, sequenced in a study of cytomegalovirus exposure and HLA in healthy donors. The PCR was carried out with 60 Vbeta primers and 13 Jbeta primers. Using immunoSEQ multiplex PCR, the repertoire was profiled, and TCRdb retains in-frame clones only, with some absent. Of 100,000 to 120,000 clones detected, approximately 82% appear once; the ten largest clones hold roughly 12%. Sequenced input: PBMCs. These receptors came from a man under 40 in good health and CMV-seropositive.

Concerning this clone itself: A junction boundary mismatches the germline segment, possibly from a read error. The V call is TRBV5-4, the J call TRBJ2-7, with a tentative D call TRBD1 (6 bases). Germline CDR1 SGHNT, CDR2 YYREEE (reference sequence). This CDR3 is built from 14 residues. CDR3 nucleotide sequence: TGTGCCAGCAGCTTGGAGCAGGGGACCTACGGGCAGTACTTC. Its protein is CASSLEQGTYGQYF.

The chain joins TRBV10-3 to TRBJ1-2, with D perhaps TRBD1 (5 bases). The ends were cut back, 2 bases at V and 2 bases at J, with 12 bases in the middle. The CDR3 is made up of 15 amino acids. Germline V gives CDR1 ENHRY, CDR2 SYGVKD. The CDR3 is CAISEGAGTNYGYTF. The CDR3 coding sequence is TGTGCCATCAGTGAGGGAGCGGGGACGAACTATGGCTACACCTTC.

The chain uses TRBV18 and TRBJ2-4; TRBD1 might be the D (6 bases). Trimming left V 4 bases short and J 0 bases short, with 10 bases between. This CDR3 region has 15 residues. Per germline, CDR1 KGHSH and CDR2 LQKENI. The CDR3: CASSRDTLAKNIQYF. The DNA of the CDR3 is TGTGCCAGCTCACGGGACACCTTAGCCAAAAACATTCAGTACTTC.

This clone occurred once. The V gene is TRBV7-2, the J gene TRBJ2-7, with D tentatively TRBD1 (5 bases). CDR1 and CDR2 (germline): SGHTA, FQGNSA. V gave up 1 base and J gave up 3 bases, with 10 bases separating them. The length of the CDR3 is 14 residues. CDR3 DNA sequence: TGTGCCAGCAGCTTAGGTGGGGCGGTCTACGAGCAGTACTTC. Translating gives CASSLGGAVYEQYF.

J is TRBJ1-5 and V is TRBV6-1; TRBD1 might be the D (5 bases). The CDR3 consists of 14 residues. Trimming stripped 7 bases from V and 5 bases from J, with 15 bases between. CDR1 is MNHNS and CDR2 is SASEGT in the germline V gene. The CDR3 bases are TGTGCCAGCACCGTCGCGGGGGTCGATCAGCCCCAGCATTTT. As protein: CASTVAGVDQPQHF.

The rearrangement joins TRBV11-2 to TRBJ2-1, with D uncertain. Germline values: CDR1 SGHAT, CDR2 FQNNGV. This CDR3 region has 12 residues. Trimming took 7 bases from V and 12 from J, leaving 16 bases between them. The CDR3, as DNA: TGTGCCAGCACCGAAAGCCTTCTTGGGCAGTTCTTC. Translating it yields CASTESLLGQFF.

This chain connects TRBV5-8 to TRBJ2-7, with D possibly being TRBD1 (5 bases). Per germline, CDR1 SGHTS and CDR2 YDEGEE. CDR3 length: 14 residues. V was cut by 0 bases and J by 4 bases, with 11 bases left in between. The CDR3 region has the DNA TGTGCCAGCAGCTTGGGTGGCAGGGATTACGAGCAGTACTTC. The encoded protein is CASSLGGRDYEQYF.

The chain links TRBV25-1 to TRBJ2-1; TRBD2 might be the D (6 bases). The CDR3 sequence is 13 residues long. Trimming took 3 bases from V and 4 from J, leaving 7 bases between them. Looked up from germline, CDR1 is MGHDK and CDR2 is SYGVNS. The CDR3 DNA reads as TGTGCCAGCAGTGAGGAGGGTTACAATGAGCAGTTCTTC. It is translated as CASSEEGYNEQFF.

Details on this clone: Its ends do not fully match the called genes, so a read error is possible. The chain couples TRBV7-9 to TRBJ2-7; 9 positions agree with TRBD2. This CDR3 has 15 residues. CDR1 and CDR2 from the germline V gene are SEHNR and FQNEAQ (reference sequence). CDR3: CASSLAGHQGYEQYF. The CDR3 nucleotides are TGTGCCAGCAGCCTAGCGGGACACCAAGGCTACGAGCAGTACTTC.

The rearrangement links TRBV2 to TRBJ2-7; 10 nucleotides match TRBD1. The CDR3 runs to 18 residues. The germline V gene encodes CDR1 SNHLY and CDR2 FYNNEI. V was pared by 0 bases and J by 5 bases, with 13 bases of the junction left unmatched. CDR3 coding DNA: TGTGCCAGCAGTGAAGCGCCTCCCGGGACAGGGGTCGTGGACGAGCAGTACTTC. Amino acids: CASSEAPPGTGVVDEQYF. Filled out from reference TRBV2 and TRBJ2-7, the complete variable domain reads EPEVTQTPSHQVTQMGQEVILRCVPISNHLYFYWYRQILGQKVEFLVSFYNNEISEKSEIFDDQFSVERPDGSNFTLKIRSTKLEDSAMYFCASSEAPPGTGVVDEQYFGPGTRLTVT.

The chain joins TRBV28 to TRBJ2-7; 9 bases align to TRBD1. The CDR3 length is 14 residues. Germline V gene data show CDR1 as MDHEN and CDR2 as SYDVKM. The V gene end was trimmed by 6 bases and the J gene end by 1 base; junction bases not matched to a gene: 4. In DNA form, the CDR3 reads TGTGCCAGCAGGGGACAGGGCCTTTCCTACGAGCAGTACTTC. Translation gives CASRGQGLSYEQYF.

The V call is TRBV7-6, the J call TRBJ2-7; a possible D gene is TRBD1 (5 bases). Germline V gene sequence: CDR1 SGHVS, CDR2 FNYEAQ. The length of the CDR3 is 14 residues. Trimming pared 6 bases from V and 0 bases from J, leaving 12 bases between. CDR3 in DNA: TGTGCCAGCAGGGGGCCGAAATACTCCTACGAGCAGTACTTC. This translates into CASRGPKYSYEQYF.

The chain has TRBV11-2 and TRBJ2-7; TRBD2 agrees at 11 bases. Germline V gives CDR1 SGHAT, CDR2 FQNNGV. The V segment lost 5 bases and the J segment 2 bases; nucleotides outside the gene matches: 8. This CDR3 contains 16 residues. The CDR3 spells CASSPSPSGGTYEQYF. The CDR3 DNA reads as TGTGCCAGCAGCCCCAGTCCTAGCGGGGGGACCTACGAGCAGTACTTC.

This clone has just a few counts. V usage is TRBV19 and J usage is TRBJ2-7; D may be TRBD2 (5 bases). V was shortened by 3 bases and J by 7 bases, with 16 bases between the two germline ends. Germline V gene sequence: CDR1 LNHDA, CDR2 SQIVND (reference sequence). There are 14 residues in the CDR3. The CDR3 DNA sequence: TGTGCCAGTAGTATGAACCGGGATCTAGGAGAGCAGTACTTC. Residues: CASSMNRDLGEQYF.

The CDR3 protein is CASSEAGGQPEQYF. CDR3 nucleotides: TGTGCCAGCAGTGAAGCAGGAGGACAGCCCGAGCAGTACTTC. This chain connects TRBV2 to TRBJ2-7; tentatively, D is TRBD1 (6 bases). This CDR3 has 14 residues. The V gene's germline CDR1 is SNHLY and CDR2 FYNNEI. V lost 0 bases and J 6 bases, leaving 12 bases between the germline ends.

The chain couples TRBV15 to TRBJ1-2; 9 nucleotides align to TRBD1. Germline CDR1 reads LNHNV; CDR2 reads YYDKDF (reference sequence). The trim removed 1 base at V and 5 bases at J, leaving 5 bases unmatched. This CDR3 has 15 amino acids. The CDR3 protein is CATSRAGTGFYGYTF. CDR3 nucleotide sequence: TGTGCCACCAGCAGAGCAGGGACAGGGTTTTATGGCTACACCTTC.

The V call is TRBV7-2, the J call TRBJ1-3, with D possibly matching TRBD1 (5 bases). The CDR3 has 15 amino acids. Germline assignment: CDR1 SGHTA and CDR2 FQGNSA. The V gene lost 5 bases and the J gene lost 0 bases, with 11 bases spanning the gap. The CDR3: CASSPSGGSGNTIYF. CDR3 DNA: TGTGCCAGCAGCCCCTCCGGGGGCTCTGGAAACACCATATATTTT.

The V gene is TRBV30, the J gene TRBJ1-1, with D unclear. In germline, CDR1 is GTSNPN, CDR2 SVGIG (reference sequence). V was shortened by 4 bases and J by 4 bases, with 13 bases between the two germline ends. The CDR3 runs to 13 residues. The CDR3 coding sequence is TGTGCCTGGACCCTACTAGGGATCACTGAAGCTTTCTTT. Translating it yields CAWTLLGITEAFF. Variable domain in full (rest from reference TRBV30 and TRBJ1-1): SQTIHQWPATLVQPVGSPLSLECTVEGTSNPNLYWYRQAAGRGLQLLFYSVGIGQISSEVPQNLSASRPQDRQFILSSKKLLLSDSGFYLCAWTLLGITEAFFGQGTRLTVV.

The chain combines TRBV6-5 with TRBJ2-7; D is undetermined. V lost 6 bases and J 4 bases, leaving 7 bases between the germline ends. Per the germline V gene, CDR1 is MNHEY and CDR2 is SVGAGI. CDR3 length: 11 amino acids. The CDR3 sequence is CASRLLYEQYF. The CDR3 DNA sequence: TGTGCCAGCAGACTATTGTACGAGCAGTACTTC.

This chain connects TRBV18 to TRBJ1-2, with D perhaps matching TRBD1 (5 bases). Trimming cost V 3 bases and J 4 bases, with 12 bases left between them. This CDR3 spans 14 amino acids. Germline V gene lookup returns CDR1 KGHSH and CDR2 LQKENI. The CDR3 protein is CASSPSEGPYGYTF. DNA of the CDR3: TGTGCCAGCTCACCCTCGGAGGGACCCTATGGCTACACCTTC.

As DNA, the CDR3 is TGCGCCAGCAGTCAGGGGGCTCGGGAGACCCAGTACTTC. Its protein product is CASSQGARETQYF. This sequence joins TRBV4-1 and TRBJ2-5; 8 bases map to TRBD1. V trimming: 6 bases; J trimming: 5 bases; junction bases outside the gene matches: 5. Germline assignment: CDR1 MGHRA and CDR2 YSYEKL. This CDR3 has 13 residues.

This rearrangement joins TRBV11-1 to TRBJ2-1; 7 bases line up with TRBD1. The V segment lost 5 bases and the J segment 8 bases; nucleotides outside the gene matches: 9. CDR1 is SGHAT and CDR2 is FQDESV in the germline V gene (reference sequence). The CDR3 is made up of 14 amino acids. CDR3 in amino acids: CASSTQTGVDEQFF. CDR3 sequence (DNA): TGTGCCAGCAGCACCCAAACAGGGGTCGATGAGCAGTTCTTC.

The CDR3 sequence is CASKVGVGLGDGYTF. The CDR3 DNA reads as TGCGCCAGCAAGGTGGGAGTGGGACTTGGGGATGGCTACACCTTC. This chain connects TRBV4-3 to TRBJ1-2; D possibly corresponds to TRBD1 (5 bases). Looked up from germline, CDR1 is LGHNA and CDR2 is YSLEER. Trimming took 7 bases from V and 6 from J, leaving 21 bases between them. CDR3 length equals 15 residues.

This chain connects TRBV7-6 to TRBJ1-2, with 10 bases identical to TRBD1. The V and J ends lost 5 bases and 5 bases, in that order; junction bases with no gene match: 5. CDR1 is SGHVS and CDR2 is FNYEAQ in the germline V gene. The CDR3 covers 14 residues. CDR3 loop: CASSPTGGGYGYTF. In nucleotides, the CDR3 is TGTGCCAGCAGCCCGACAGGGGGCGGGTATGGCTACACCTTC. The full variable domain, with the rest looked up from reference TRBV7-6 and TRBJ1-2, is GAGVSQSPRYKVTKRGQDVALRCDPISGHVSLYWYRQALGQGPEFLTYFNYEAQQDKSGLPNDRFSAERPEGSISTLTIQRTEQRDSAMYRCASSPTGGGYGYTFGSGTRLTVV.

The CDR3, as DNA: TGCGCCAGCAGCTCCACTAGCGGGGACGGCAATGAGCAGTTCTTC. This gives the protein CASSSTSGDGNEQFF. V usage is TRBV5-1 and J usage is TRBJ2-1, with 10 positions matching TRBD2. CDR3 length: 15 residues. J was trimmed by 6 bases and V by 3 bases; bases with no gene match: 6. Germline V gene data show CDR1 as SGHRS and CDR2 as YFSETQ.

The chain employs TRBV5-4 and TRBJ1-6; tentative D call: TRBD1 (5 bases). Germline V lookup: CDR1 SGHNT, CDR2 YYREEE (reference sequence). The ends were cut back, 4 bases at V and 9 bases at J, with 14 bases in the middle. The CDR3 loop spans 14 amino acids. This chain's CDR3 is CASSLDRSSSPLHF. Written as DNA, the CDR3 is TGTGCCAGCAGCCTCGACAGATCCTCTTCACCCCTCCACTTT.

CDR3 sequence (DNA): TGTGCCAGCAGCGGAGGACAGGGCCACGAGCAGTACTTC. Protein product: CASSGGQGHEQYF. This chain joins TRBV9 and TRBJ2-7, with TRBD1 matching over 8 bases. This CDR3 spans 13 amino acids. With 3 bases clipped from V and 5 bases from J, the junction kept 4 bases outside the gene matches. Germline CDR1 and CDR2: SGDLS and YYNGEE.

V gene TRBV5-6 combines with J gene TRBJ2-1; the match to TRBD1 covers 8 bases. This CDR3 region has 17 residues. Germline V lookup: CDR1 SGHDT, CDR2 YYEEEE. The V segment lost 5 bases and the J segment 7 bases; nucleotides outside the gene matches: 17. CDR3 sequence (DNA): TGTGCCAGCAGGACAGGGGTGGCTAGCGAGTTCCGGAATGAGCAGTTCTTC. It encodes CASRTGVASEFRNEQFF.

This chain links TRBV7-6 with TRBJ2-1; 16 nucleotides line up with TRBD2. The V segment lost 4 bases and the J segment 2 bases; nucleotides outside the gene matches: 2. The germline V gene has CDR1 SGHVS and CDR2 FNYEAQ. The CDR3 covers 17 residues. CDR3 DNA sequence: TGTGCCAGCAGCTCCGGGACTAGCGGGGGGGCCTACAATGAGCAGTTCTTC. Translation gives CASSSGTSGGAYNEQFF.

V usage is TRBV29-1 and J usage is TRBJ2-3; 15 bases are a match to TRBD2. Looked up from germline, CDR1 is SQVTM and CDR2 is ANQGSEA. J lost 6 bases, V lost 2 bases, and 6 bases had no gene match. The CDR3 runs 16 residues. This chain's CDR3 is CSVEWTSGGAGDTQYF. The CDR3 bases are TGCAGCGTTGAATGGACTAGCGGGGGGGCGGGGGATACGCAGTATTTT.